The present T cell receptor (beta chain) was sequenced within a study of blood T cell repertoires in COVID-19. For the study at large: Both acute and convalescent COVID-19 samples were obtained from the United States, Italy and Spain. PBMCs, B-cell-depleted T cells, or T cells provided the cDNA or gDNA that made up the material.

Source study methods: Reference gene primer amplification gave nucleated cell count estimates. The assay was immunoSEQ multiplex PCR, and TCRdb's table has in-frame clones only and misses some. The DNA gave D and trimming, while V, J and clone size come from that table. The sample has 150,000 to 200,000 clones, about 83% seen once. This CDR3 region has 16 residues. Trimming cost V 4 bases and J 0 bases; bases outside gene matches: 3. Germline V gives CDR1 MDHEN, CDR2 SYDVKM. This TCR came from a woman in her 70s with COVID-19, enrolled during active disease. The chain recombines TRBV28 with TRBJ1-3; 10 bases are shared with TRBD1. The source material was peripheral blood. The CDR3 DNA sequence: TGTGCCAGCAGTTCGGGACAGGGGCGCTCTGGAAACACCATATATTTT. Translated, it gives CASSSGQGRSGNTIYF.